This T cell receptor beta chain was found in a study of T cells after yellow fever vaccination. Study conclusions and caveats: Overlap between CD4 and CD8 compartments was detected for a small share of clonotypes.

After removal of 5 bases from V and 3 bases from J, the junction contained 12 bases not matched to a gene. Germline assignment: CDR1 SGHAT and CDR2 FQDESV (reference sequence). The CDR3 runs 17 residues. A word on this clonotype: What it binds is not known.

One entry per CDR3 protein, called by TCRdb with MiXCR from the 5' RACE reads. There are a few hundred thousand distinct CDR3 sequences in the sample; about 7.1% occur only once, and 0.85% lies in the top ten. Sequenced here: CD4+ T cells sorted from PBMCs, sampled 15 days after the yellow fever booster vaccination. This TCR derives from a man aged 25 to 40 who received the YFV17D yellow fever vaccine. This chain links TRBV11-1 with TRBJ2-5; 10 bases match TRBD2. Here the CDR3 DNA reads TGTGCCAGCAGCCCAAAGAGACTAGCGGGCAACAAAGAGACCCAGTACTTC. Encoded protein: CASSPKRLAGNKETQYF.